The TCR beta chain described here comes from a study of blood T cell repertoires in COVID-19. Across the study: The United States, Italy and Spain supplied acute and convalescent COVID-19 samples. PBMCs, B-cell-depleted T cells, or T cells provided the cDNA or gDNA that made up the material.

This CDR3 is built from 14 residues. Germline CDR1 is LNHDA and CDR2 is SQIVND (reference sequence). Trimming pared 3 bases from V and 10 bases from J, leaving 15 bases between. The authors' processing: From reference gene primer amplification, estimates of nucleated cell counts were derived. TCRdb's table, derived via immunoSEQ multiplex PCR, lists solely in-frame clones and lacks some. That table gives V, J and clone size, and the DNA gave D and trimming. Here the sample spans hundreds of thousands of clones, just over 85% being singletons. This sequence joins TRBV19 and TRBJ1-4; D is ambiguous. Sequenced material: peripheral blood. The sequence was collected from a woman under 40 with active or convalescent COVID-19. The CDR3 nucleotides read TGTGCCAGTAGTATTCAGCCTCCAGGAGGAAAACTGTTTTTT. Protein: CASSIQPPGGKLFF.